Below are 30 T cell receptor beta chains sequenced from a single sample in a study of shared clonotypes between healthy human individuals. This table comes from immunoSEQ multiplex PCR, and its TCRdb copy is limited to in-frame clones, with some not included. This sample has some 1 million clones, with about 75% found just once. Sequenced sample: memory CD4+ T cells sorted from blood. Subset indicated: CD45RA-negative fraction. The receptors were sampled from a man aged 18 to 35 in good health.

In regard to this clone: The CDR3 carries no conserved terminal phenylalanine or tryptophan, so it likely arises from a read error. It is unclear where the CDR3 begins or ends on the DNA, so no DNA is shown, and the CDR3 is as TCRdb lists it. V usage is TRBV6-6 and J usage is TRBJ1-2. The CDR3 comprises 11 residues, both ends counted. Germline-derived CDR1 and CDR2 are MNHNY and SVGAGI (reference sequence). The CDR3 here is CASRYDLTAFI.

This clone came up once. V and J are TRBV10-3 and TRBJ2-7; D is unclear. Deletions cut 7 bases from V and 2 bases from J, with 15 bases between. This CDR3 has 14 residues. CDR1 and CDR2 from the germline V gene are ENHRY and SYGVKD. CDR3 sequence (DNA): TGTGCCATCACCCCGAGGCAGGATGCCTACGAGCAGTACTTC. This translates into CAITPRQDAYEQYF.

The CDR3: CASIDRVSNTEAFF. The CDR3 region has the DNA TGTGCCAGTATCGACAGGGTTTCGAACACTGAAGCTTTCTTT. This chain connects TRBV19 to TRBJ1-1, with 7 positions matching TRBD1. Trimming took 7 bases from V and 1 from J; bases not matched to a gene: 6. The CDR3 runs to 14 residues. CDR1 and CDR2 from the germline V gene are LNHDA and SQIVND (reference sequence).

The chain has TRBV6-1 and TRBJ1-6; D is perhaps TRBD1 (5 bases). The CDR3 has 14 residues. Deletions cut 7 bases from V and 6 bases from J, with 13 bases between. CDR1 and CDR2 (germline): MNHNS, SASEGT. CDR3 residues: CASIQDTFNSPLHF. CDR3 bases: TGTGCCAGCATACAGGACACCTTTAATTCACCCCTCCACTTT.

The chain uses TRBV27 and TRBJ1-5; D might be TRBD1 (6 bases). The V end was cut by 8 bases, the J end by 1 base, with 12 bases between. CDR1 MNHEY and CDR2 SMNVEV come from the germline V gene (reference sequence). The CDR3 is 14 residues long. CDR3 nucleotide sequence: TGTGCCAGCGCTAGGGGGGGGAGCAATCAGCCCCAGCATTTT. Translation: CASARGGSNQPQHF.

The chain has TRBV5-8 and TRBJ1-5; tentative D call: TRBD1 (5 bases). Germline V gene sequence: CDR1 SGHTS, CDR2 YDEGEE. The V gene lost 1 base and the J gene lost 4 bases, with 18 bases spanning the gap. The CDR3 is made up of 17 amino acids. The CDR3 coding sequence is TGTGCCAGCAGCTTGAACATCAGGATTGGGACTAATCAGCCCCAGCATTTT. Translation: CASSLNIRIGTNQPQHF.

Concerning this clone itself: The same CDR3 arises from other DNA sequences in this sample as well. V is TRBV6-1 and J is TRBJ1-5; D is unclear. The length of the CDR3 is 13 residues. Germline V gene lookup returns CDR1 MNHNS and CDR2 SASEGT. V lost 1 base, J lost 5 bases, and 6 bases lay in between. The CDR3 nucleotides are TGTGCCAGCAGTGAAGGGATAGATCAGCCCCAGCATTTT. Translated, it gives CASSEGIDQPQHF.

The CDR3 bases are TGTGCCAGTTCCGTAGCCGGGGAGACCCAGTACTTC. This encodes CASSVAGETQYF. The chain has TRBV19 and TRBJ2-5; no definite D call. From germline, CDR1 is LNHDA and CDR2 SQIVND (reference sequence). The V and J ends lost 8 bases and 5 bases respectively, with 12 bases between them. The CDR3 is 12 residues long. The full variable domain, rest sourced from reference TRBV19 and TRBJ2-5, is DGGITQSPKYLFRKEGQNVTLSCEQNLNHDAMYWYRQDPGQGLRLIYYSQIVNDFQKGDIAEGYSVSREKKESFPLTVTSAQKNPTAFYLCASSVAGETQYFGPGTRLLVL.

The chain carries TRBV28 and TRBJ2-1, with D hard to call. The ends were cut back, 5 bases at V and 0 bases at J, with 11 bases in the middle. CDR1 is MDHEN, CDR2 SYDVKM, per germline. The CDR3 is 15 amino acids. CDR3 DNA sequence: TGTGCCAGCAGTGGCGAAATTAGCTCCTACAATGAGCAGTTCTTC. As protein: CASSGEISSYNEQFF.

The J gene is TRBJ2-2, the V gene TRBV5-1, with D maybe TRBD1 (6 bases). V lost 2 bases and J 1 base, leaving 9 bases between the germline ends. Germline V CDR1 and CDR2: SGHRS, YFSETQ. The CDR3 covers 15 residues. CDR3 sequence (DNA): TGCGCCAGCAGCTTTAACAGGGAGAACACCGGGGAGCTGTTTTTT. Translated, it gives CASSFNRENTGELFF. The full variable domain, its missing parts supplied by reference TRBV5-1 and TRBJ2-2, is KAGVTQTPRYLIKTRGQQVTLSCSPISGHRSVSWYQQTPGQGLQFLFEYFSETQRNKGNFPGRFSGRQFSNSRSEMNVSTLELGDSALYLCASSFNRENTGELFFGEGSRLTVL.

V is TRBV2 and J is TRBJ2-3; D possibly uses TRBD1 or TRBD2 (5 bases each). The V end lost 6 bases, the J end lost 8 bases, and 9 bases lay between the germline ends. Germline V gene sequence: CDR1 SNHLY, CDR2 FYNNEI. This CDR3 has 11 amino acids. The CDR3 sequence is CASRGESTQYF. The CDR3 coding sequence is TGTGCCAGCAGGGGGGAAAGTACGCAGTATTTT. Complete variable domain (other parts from reference TRBV2 and TRBJ2-3): EPEVTQTPSHQVTQMGQEVILRCVPISNHLYFYWYRQILGQKVEFLVSFYNNEISEKSEIFDDQFSVERPDGSNFTLKIRSTKLEDSAMYFCASRGESTQYFGPGTRLTVL.

The chain is built from TRBV11-2 and TRBJ2-3, with 11 bases that match TRBD2. Germline V gene lookup returns CDR1 SGHAT and CDR2 FQNNGV. This CDR3 comprises 15 residues. V shed 6 bases, J shed 5 bases, and the junction held 7 bases outside the gene matches. In nucleotides, the CDR3 is TGTGCCAGCAGTTCACTAGCGGGAGTTGGAGATACGCAGTATTTT. Its translation: CASSSLAGVGDTQYF. The full variable domain, rest sourced from reference TRBV11-2 and TRBJ2-3, is EAGVAQSPRYKIIEKRQSVAFWCNPISGHATLYWYQQILGQGPKLLIQFQNNGVVDDSQLPKDRFSAERLKGVDSTLKIQPAKLEDSAVYLCASSSLAGVGDTQYFGPGTRLTVL.

This clone appeared a few times. The chain joins TRBV9 to TRBJ2-1; D call uncertain. The V gene lost 1 base and the J gene lost 0 bases, with 5 bases spanning the gap. The CDR3 totals 14 residues. CDR1 and CDR2 from the germline V gene are SGDLS and YYNGEE. The CDR3 DNA sequence: TGTGCCAGCAGCGTACAGACCTCCTACAATGAGCAGTTCTTC. Its protein is CASSVQTSYNEQFF.

The CDR3 sequence: CAWNQRSYEQYF. The CDR3 bases are TGTGCCTGGAATCAGCGCTCCTACGAGCAGTACTTC. The gene calls are TRBV30 and TRBJ2-7; no definite D call. This CDR3 has 12 amino acids. The V gene's germline CDR1 is GTSNPN and CDR2 SVGIG (reference sequence). Trimming removed 4 bases at V and 0 bases at J, with 7 bases between.

This chain links TRBV7-2 with TRBJ1-5; 8 nucleotides agree with TRBD1. The CDR3 is made up of 15 amino acids. The germline V gene has CDR1 SGHTA and CDR2 FQGNSA. V was pared by 2 bases and J by 5 bases, with 5 bases of the junction left unmatched. DNA of the CDR3: TGTGCCAGCAGCTTAAGGGGCAGGGGGCATCAGCCCCAGCATTTT. This codes for CASSLRGRGHQPQHF.

As DNA, the CDR3 is TGTGCCACCACGAGGGGGTTTGAAGAGACCCAGTACTTC. Its protein product is CATTRGFEETQYF. This sequence joins TRBV2 and TRBJ2-5; the D gene is possibly TRBD1 (6 bases). This CDR3 contains 13 residues. CDR1 and CDR2 from the germline V gene are SNHLY and FYNNEI. V was pared by 10 bases and J by 3 bases, with 15 bases between.

V usage is TRBV7-9 and J usage is TRBJ1-1; 11 positions agree with TRBD1. The V gene's germline CDR1 is SEHNR and CDR2 FQNEAQ (reference sequence). J gave up 1 base and V 8 bases, and 9 bases lay outside the gene matches. CDR3 length equals 16 residues. The CDR3 spells CASGRTGGVGNTEAFF. The CDR3 DNA is TGTGCCAGCGGGCGGACAGGGGGCGTGGGGAACACTGAAGCTTTCTTT.

This clone was found once. The rearrangement joins TRBV19 to TRBJ1-5; D is unresolved. V lost 3 bases and J 0 bases, leaving 9 bases between the germline ends. Germline CDR1 reads LNHDA; CDR2 reads SQIVND (reference sequence). The CDR3 covers 15 residues. The CDR3 reads CASSITPYSNQPQHF. The DNA of the CDR3 is TGTGCCAGTAGTATTACACCCTATAGCAATCAGCCCCAGCATTTT. Filled out from reference TRBV19 and TRBJ1-5, the complete variable domain reads DGGITQSPKYLFRKEGQNVTLSCEQNLNHDAMYWYRQDPGQGLRLIYYSQIVNDFQKGDIAEGYSVSREKKESFPLTVTSAQKNPTAFYLCASSITPYSNQPQHFGDGTRLSIL.

The chain is built from TRBV15 and TRBJ2-7; 7 bases map to TRBD1. This CDR3 is built from 14 residues. The germline V gene has CDR1 LNHNV and CDR2 YYDKDF (reference sequence). Trimming took 7 bases from V and 5 from J; bases not matched to a gene: 11. The CDR3 reads CATTIGGAVNEQYF. CDR3 coding DNA: TGTGCCACCACCATAGGGGGCGCGGTCAACGAGCAGTACTTC. Full variable domain (outside the CDR3, taken from reference TRBV15 and TRBJ2-7): DAMVIQNPRYQVTQFGKPVTLSCSQTLNHNVMYWYQQKSSQAPKLLFHYYDKDFNNEADTPDNFQSRRPNTSFCFLDIRSPGLGDTAMYLCATTIGGAVNEQYFGPGTRLTVT.

This clone was counted a single time. The chain joins TRBV6-1 to TRBJ2-5; the D call may be TRBD1 or TRBD2 (5 bases each). The V end was cut by 2 bases, the J end by 4 bases, with 14 bases between. The CDR3 consists of 15 residues. Germline assignment: CDR1 MNHNS and CDR2 SASEGT. The CDR3 here is CASSEQGERGETQYF. Written as DNA, the CDR3 is TGTGCCAGCAGTGAACAGGGAGAGAGGGGAGAGACCCAGTACTTC.

The V call is TRBV27, the J call TRBJ1-3, with D possibly being TRBD1 (6 bases). CDR1 is MNHEY, CDR2 SMNVEV, per germline (reference sequence). The CDR3 totals 16 residues. Trimming stripped 6 bases from V and 0 bases from J, with 15 bases between. CDR3 protein: CASRTGGSGSGNTIYF. Written as DNA, the CDR3 is TGTGCCAGCAGGACAGGAGGGAGTGGCTCTGGAAACACCATATATTTT.

The chain employs TRBV5-1 and TRBJ1-2; 10 nucleotides agree with TRBD1. Germline loops: CDR1 SGHRS, CDR2 YFSETQ. J was trimmed by 8 bases and V by 0 bases; bases with no gene match: 7. The CDR3 consists of 15 residues. CDR3 sequence reads: CASSLGGTGAPGYTF. DNA of the CDR3: TGCGCCAGCAGCTTGGGGGGGACAGGGGCACCCGGCTACACCTTC. Variable domain in full (rest from reference TRBV5-1 and TRBJ1-2): KAGVTQTPRYLIKTRGQQVTLSCSPISGHRSVSWYQQTPGQGLQFLFEYFSETQRNKGNFPGRFSGRQFSNSRSEMNVSTLELGDSALYLCASSLGGTGAPGYTFGSGTRLTVV.

This clone was recorded a few times. A junction end diverges from the germline sequence, so it may reflect a read error. This chain links TRBV4-1 with TRBJ1-4, with 7 bases that match TRBD1. This CDR3 is built from 12 residues. Germline V gene lookup returns CDR1 MGHRA and CDR2 YSYEKL. The CDR3 coding sequence is TGCGCCAGCAGCCAAGATAGGGGACAGCGACATTTT. Its translation: CASSQDRGQRHF.

The CDR3 loop reads CASRPGQGSSYGYTF. The DNA for the CDR3 is TGTGCCAGCAGACCGGGACAGGGCAGCAGCTATGGCTACACCTTC. This chain joins TRBV6-4 and TRBJ1-2, with 9 bases matching TRBD1. Per germline, CDR1 MRHNA and CDR2 SNTAGT. Trimming at V came to 6 bases and at J to 4 bases, leaving 9 bases not matched to a gene. This CDR3 is built from 15 residues.

The V and J genes are TRBV6-6 and TRBJ1-2; 9 bases are shared with TRBD1. V lost 6 bases, J lost 7 bases, and 6 bases stayed unmatched. The CDR3 consists of 13 residues. The germline CDR1 and CDR2 sequences are MNHNY and SVGAGI (reference sequence). CDR3 residues: CASRLQGASGYTF. The CDR3 region has the DNA TGTGCCAGCAGATTACAGGGGGCGAGTGGCTACACCTTC.

This clone was observed a handful of times. The chain recombines TRBV7-8 with TRBJ1-5; 7 bases match TRBD1. V shed 1 base, J shed 3 bases, and the junction held 3 bases outside the gene matches. CDR1 and CDR2 (germline): SGHVS, FQNEAQ. This CDR3 has 15 residues. The CDR3 spells CASSLGTGHNQPQHF. CDR3 bases: TGTGCCAGCAGCTTAGGGACAGGCCACAATCAGCCCCAGCATTTT.

The chain links TRBV21-1 to TRBJ1-1. TRBV21-1 is recorded as a pseudogene. CDR3 length equals 15 residues. CDR3 amino acids: CASSKGVRDLTEAFF. DNA for the CDR3: TGTGCCAGCAGCAAAGGGGTACGCGACCTCACTGAAGCTTTCTTT.

About this clone itself: Other nucleotide sequences in the sample specify the same CDR3. V is TRBV7-2 and J is TRBJ2-5; D is possibly TRBD2 (5 bases). The V and J ends lost 1 base and 3 bases respectively, with 9 bases between them. CDR3 length: 14 amino acids. Germline-derived CDR1 and CDR2 are SGHTA and FQGNSA. The chain's CDR3 is CASSLGAAKETQYF. CDR3 DNA: TGTGCCAGCAGCTTAGGAGCGGCTAAAGAGACCCAGTACTTC.

In this sample, this clone turned up a few times. The gene calls are TRBV7-2 and TRBJ2-5; maybe TRBD2 (5 bases). Trimming took off 3 bases at V and 7 bases at J, with 15 bases between the two ends. The CDR3 runs to 14 residues. The germline CDR1 and CDR2 sequences are SGHTA and FQGNSA. CDR3 loop: CASSFPPPGGTQYF. The CDR3 DNA reads TGTGCCAGCAGCTTCCCCCCGCCAGGAGGGACCCAGTACTTC.

This clone occurred many times. The rearrangement links TRBV7-2 to TRBJ1-1, with 8 positions matching TRBD1. Germline assignment: CDR1 SGHTA and CDR2 FQGNSA. V gave up 5 bases and J gave up 1 base; unmatched junction bases: 3. The CDR3 consists of 14 residues. Here the CDR3 reads CASSADRANTEAFF. The DNA of the CDR3 is TGTGCCAGCAGCGCGGACAGGGCGAACACTGAAGCTTTCTTT.